This TCR beta chain emerged from a study of blood T cell repertoires in COVID-19. In the study overall: T cells, B-cell-depleted T cells, or PBMCs provided the cDNA or gDNA that served as material.

Only in-frame clones appear in the TCRdb table, and some are missing; sequencing was by immunoSEQ multiplex PCR. This table holds fewer than 200,000 clones, over 60% found once. The CDR3 contains 15 residues. Looked up from germline, CDR1 is MNHEY and CDR2 is SVGAGI. The V and J ends lost 2 bases and 15 bases, in that order; junction bases with no gene match: 7. The specimen was peripheral blood. The sequence came from a woman in her sixties or seventies with acute or convalescent COVID-19. The chain uses TRBV6-5 and TRBJ2-1, with TRBD2 matching 16 bases. This CDR3 reads CASSYRGLAGGARFF. CDR3 in DNA: TGTGCCAGCAGTTACAGGGGACTAGCGGGAGGGGCGAGGTTCTTC.